A single sample gave rise to the 14 T cell receptor beta chains below, sequenced in a study of tissue T cells after allogeneic stem cell transplantation. Time point indicated: mouse harvest day 7 after allogeneic transplant. Mouse grafts combined 10^7 T-cell-depleted bone marrow cells with 10^6 splenic CD5+ T cells. Profiled with immunoSEQ multiplex PCR; TCRdb holds only in-frame clones, not every one. The sample lists 7,000 to 10,000 clones, around half seen once, with around 7.1% in the top ten. The sample was gut tissue. These receptors were collected from a female BALB/c mouse given C57BL/6 T cells with graft-versus-host disease after an allogeneic hematopoietic cell transplant.

This clone was detected a few times. Genes and germline are mouse. The read ends 1 residue shy of where the CDR3 ends; the end is completed using the germline J gene. V usage is TRBV12-1 and J usage is TRBJ2-1, with D perhaps matching TRBD2 (6 bases). Trimming shortened V by 2 bases and J by 3 bases, and 10 bases separated the two germline ends. Germline CDR1 is SGHSN and CDR2 is HYEKVE. The CDR3 consists of 14 residues. The CDR3: CASSPWGLYAEQFF. Incomplete CDR3 DNA: TGTGCCAGCTCTCCCTGGGGTCTCTATGCTGAGCAGTTC.

For this clone: Germline and genes: mouse. The read halts 1 residue ahead of the CDR3 end, with the missing end drawn from the germline J gene. J is TRBJ2-1 and V is TRBV26; 8 bases agree with TRBD2. The V gene end was trimmed by 1 base and the J gene end by 7 bases; junction bases not matched to a gene: 9. The V gene's germline CDR1 is KGHPV and CDR2 FQNQEV (reference sequence). The CDR3 totals 16 residues. CDR3 loop: CASSLFGGGARAEQFF. CDR3 DNA, as far as it was read: TGTGCCAGCAGTCTGTTTGGGGGGGGCGCGAGAGCTGAGCAGTTC.

Points on this clone: These gene names are mouse names. The read ends 1 residue before the CDR3 terminus; that terminus is restored from the germline J gene. The rearrangement links TRBV16 to TRBJ2-7; either TRBD1 or TRBD2 may supply D (6 bases each). This CDR3 is built from 13 residues. CDR1 is SGHSA, CDR2 FRNQAP, per germline. V lost 2 bases and J 7 bases, leaving 12 bases between the germline ends. The sequenced part of the CDR3 DNA is TGTGCAAGCAGCTTACCGGGGGCCAAGGAACAGTAC. Encoded protein: CASSLPGAKEQY. The CDR3 reads in full as CASSLPGAKEQYF.

As regards this clone: Gene and germline names: mouse. Read sequence stops 1 residue before the CDR3 end, and the germline J gene provides the missing end. Other DNA sequences in this specimen translate into the identical CDR3. V usage is TRBV3 and J usage is TRBJ2-7; D is undetermined. The CDR3 length is 12 residues. Trimming shortened V by 5 bases and J by 0 bases, and 5 bases separated the two germline ends. Germline lookup yields CDR1 SNHLY and CDR2 FYNGKV (reference sequence). The covered CDR3 bases are TGTGCCAGCAGCCCCAGCTCCTATGAACAGTAC. Translation: CASSPSSYEQY. The full CDR3 protein is CASSPSSYEQYF.

Of note for this clone: Genes here carry mouse names. The read ends 1 residue before the CDR3 terminus; that terminus is restored from the germline J gene. The chain couples TRBV16 to TRBJ2-7, with 10 bases that match TRBD1. The junction had 7 bases not matched to a gene; V was cut back by 5 bases and J by 6 bases. CDR1 is SGHSA and CDR2 is FRNQAP in the germline V gene. This CDR3 has 14 residues. The CDR3 spells CASSRDRGDFEQYF. Partial CDR3 DNA: TGTGCAAGCAGCCGGGACAGGGGAGACTTTGAACAGTAC.

Comments on this clone: Germline and genes here are mouse. The read comes to an end 1 residue before the CDR3 does, leaving the germline J gene to fill in the end. V is TRBV13-1 and J is TRBJ2-3; D remains ambiguous. The germline V and J ends were trimmed by 0 bases and 6 bases, with 5 bases remaining between them. Germline V lookup: CDR1 NSHNY, CDR2 SYGAGN. The CDR3 loop spans 12 amino acids. This CDR3 reads CASSDARETLYF. CDR3 DNA, as far as it was read: TGTGCCAGCAGTGATGCCCGGGAAACGCTGTAT.

This clone was found once. Gene names are the mouse ones. The CDR3 end lies 1 residue beyond the end of the read and is filled in from the germline J gene. V usage is TRBV26 and J usage is TRBJ1-2, with no clear D. Germline loops: CDR1 KGHPV, CDR2 FQNQEV (reference sequence). V was trimmed by 4 bases and J by 0 bases, leaving 6 bases between them. This CDR3 spans 13 amino acids. The CDR3 spells CASSQTTNSDYTF. The covered CDR3 bases are TGTGCCAGCAGTCAGACAACAAACTCCGACTACACC.

Details on this clone: Mouse germline and gene names are used. The CDR3 goes on 1 residue after the read ends, and that part is filled in from the germline J gene. The chain combines TRBV26 with TRBJ1-3, with D tentatively TRBD1 (6 bases). V was shortened by 7 bases and J by 0 bases, with 19 bases between the two germline ends. Germline V gene data show CDR1 as KGHPV and CDR2 as FQNQEV (reference sequence). There are 17 residues in the CDR3. The DNA read from the CDR3 is TGTGCCAGCAATCCTCCGGGACATATCTTTTCTGGAAATACGCTCTAT. The encoded protein is CASNPPGHIFSGNTLY. The whole CDR3 region reads CASNPPGHIFSGNTLYF.

Notes on this clone: Genes here carry mouse names. Sequencing ends 1 residue short of the CDR3 end; the germline J gene provides the rest. This sequence joins TRBV2 and TRBJ2-5; possible D gene TRBD2, 6 bases. Germline CDR1 is LGHNA and CDR2 is YSYQKL. This CDR3 has 13 amino acids. V gave up 4 bases and J gave up 4 bases, with 9 bases separating them. CDR3 DNA (partial): TGTGCCAGCAGCCTGACTGGAGAAGACACCCAGTAC. It encodes CASSLTGEDTQY. The CDR3 in full is CASSLTGEDTQYF. Supplemented by reference TRBV2 and TRBJ2-5, the full variable domain reads DPKIIQKPKYLVAVTGSEKILICEQYLGHNAMYWYRQSAKKPLEFMFSYSYQKLMDNQTASSRFQPQSSKKNHLDLQITALKPDDSATYFCASSLTGEDTQYFGPGTRLLVL.

With regard to this clone: The genes are named according to mouse. CDR3 bases read: TGTGCCAGCAGTCACCGGGACAGCTCCTATGAACAGTAC. Protein product: CASSHRDSSYEQY. In full, the CDR3 is CASSHRDSSYEQYF. The chain couples TRBV24 to TRBJ2-7, with TRBD1 matching 7 bases. The CDR3 goes on 1 residue after the read ends, and that part is filled in from the germline J gene. V was clipped by 4 bases and J by 0 bases; unmatched bases: 3. The germline gives CDR1 KGHTA, CDR2 FRNEEI. The CDR3 has 14 residues.

Regarding this clone: Mouse names are used for the genes. The read falls 1 residue short of the CDR3 end, and the missing part is taken from the germline J gene. The rearrangement uses TRBV26 and TRBJ2-3, with 8 nucleotides matching TRBD2. J gave up 0 bases and V 1 base, and 0 bases lay outside the gene matches. Germline V gene lookup returns CDR1 KGHPV and CDR2 FQNQEV (reference sequence). The CDR3 is 15 residues long. The CDR3 bases that were read are TGTGCCAGCAGTCTGTTGGGGGGGAGTGCAGAAACGCTGTAT. This gives the protein CASSLLGGSAETLY. The whole CDR3 sequence is CASSLLGGSAETLYF.

Concerning this clone: At one end the junction does not follow the germline gene, possibly because of a read error. Gene names and germline match the mouse. Read data end 1 residue before the CDR3 end; the end is taken from the germline J gene. The rearrangement uses TRBV13-1 and TRBJ2-7, with D hard to call. Germline V lookup: CDR1 NSHNY, CDR2 SYGAGN. The CDR3 spans 11 residues. The CDR3 region is CASGDNDEQYF. The CDR3 bases that were read are TGTGCCAGCGGTGACAACGATGAACAGTAC.

This clone was counted a few times. Genes and germline come from the mouse. The CDR3 extends 1 residue past the end of the read, so its final part is completed from the germline J gene. This chain uses TRBV26 with TRBJ1-1, with 8 bases identical to TRBD1. The germline gives CDR1 KGHPV, CDR2 FQNQEV (reference sequence). The CDR3 runs 14 residues. V shed 6 bases, J shed 0 bases, and the junction held 3 bases outside the gene matches. This CDR3 reads CASSSGQANTEVFF. The DNA read from the CDR3 is TGTGCCAGCAGCTCGGGACAGGCAAACACAGAAGTCTTC.

In its sample, this clone was seen a few times. The genes and germline here are from mouse. The observed sequence ends 1 residue before the CDR3 terminus, with the missing tail filled in from the germline J gene. This sequence joins TRBV4 and TRBJ1-3, with 8 bases that match TRBD1. Germline V gene data show CDR1 as LGHDT and CDR2 as YNNKQL (reference sequence). Germline trimming cut 4 bases from V and 2 bases from J; bases unmatched to any gene: 1. The CDR3 covers 14 residues. CDR3 amino acids: CASSFRGPGNTLYF. The CDR3 DNA, read in part, is TGTGCCAGCAGCTTCAGGGGGCCTGGAAATACGCTCTAT.